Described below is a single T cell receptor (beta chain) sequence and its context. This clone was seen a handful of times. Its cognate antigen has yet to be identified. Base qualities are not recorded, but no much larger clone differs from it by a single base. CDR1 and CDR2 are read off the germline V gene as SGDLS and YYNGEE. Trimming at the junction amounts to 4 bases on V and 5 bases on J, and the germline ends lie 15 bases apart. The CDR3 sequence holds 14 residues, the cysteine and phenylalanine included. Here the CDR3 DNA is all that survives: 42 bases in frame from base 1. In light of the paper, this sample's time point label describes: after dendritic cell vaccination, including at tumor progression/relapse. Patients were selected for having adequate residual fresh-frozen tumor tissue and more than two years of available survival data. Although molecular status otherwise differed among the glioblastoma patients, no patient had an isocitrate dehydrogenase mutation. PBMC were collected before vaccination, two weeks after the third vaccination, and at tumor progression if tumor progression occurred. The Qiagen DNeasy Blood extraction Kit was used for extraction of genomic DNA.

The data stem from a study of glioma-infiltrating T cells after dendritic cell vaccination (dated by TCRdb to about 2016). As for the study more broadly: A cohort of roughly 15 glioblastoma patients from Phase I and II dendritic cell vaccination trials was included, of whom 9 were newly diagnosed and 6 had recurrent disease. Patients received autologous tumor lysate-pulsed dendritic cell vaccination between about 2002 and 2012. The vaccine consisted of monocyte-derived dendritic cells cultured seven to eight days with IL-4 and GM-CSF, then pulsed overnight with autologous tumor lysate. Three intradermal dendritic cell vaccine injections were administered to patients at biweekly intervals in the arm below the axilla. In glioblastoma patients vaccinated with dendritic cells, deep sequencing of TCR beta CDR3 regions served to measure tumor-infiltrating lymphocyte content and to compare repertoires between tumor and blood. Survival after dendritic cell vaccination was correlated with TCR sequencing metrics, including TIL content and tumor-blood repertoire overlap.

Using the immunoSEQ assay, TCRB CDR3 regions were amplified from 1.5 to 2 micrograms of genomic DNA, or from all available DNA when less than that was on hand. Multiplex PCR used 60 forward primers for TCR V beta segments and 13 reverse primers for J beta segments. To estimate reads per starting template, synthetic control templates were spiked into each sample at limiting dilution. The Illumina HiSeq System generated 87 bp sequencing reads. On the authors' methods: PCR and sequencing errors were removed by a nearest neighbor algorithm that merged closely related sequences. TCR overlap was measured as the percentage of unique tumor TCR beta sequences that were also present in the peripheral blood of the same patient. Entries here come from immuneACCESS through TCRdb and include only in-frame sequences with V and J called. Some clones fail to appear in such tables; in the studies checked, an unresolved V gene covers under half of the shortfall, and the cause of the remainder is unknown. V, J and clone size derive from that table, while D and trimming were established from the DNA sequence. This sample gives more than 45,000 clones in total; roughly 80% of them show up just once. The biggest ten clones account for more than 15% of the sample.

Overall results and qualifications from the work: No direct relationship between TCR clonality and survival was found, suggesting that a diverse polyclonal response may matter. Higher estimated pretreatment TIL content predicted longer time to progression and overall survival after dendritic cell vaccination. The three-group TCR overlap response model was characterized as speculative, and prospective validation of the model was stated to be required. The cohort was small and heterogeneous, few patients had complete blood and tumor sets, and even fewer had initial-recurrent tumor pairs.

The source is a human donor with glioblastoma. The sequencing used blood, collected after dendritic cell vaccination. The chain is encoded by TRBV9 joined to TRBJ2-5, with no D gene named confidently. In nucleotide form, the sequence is TGTGCCAGCAGCACGACTGAAAACCGGGAGACCCAGTACTTC. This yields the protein CASSTTENRETQYF.